This T cell receptor (beta chain) is from a study of T cell responses to AZD1222 COVID-19 vaccine (dated by TCRdb to about 2021). For the wider study: AZD1222 recipients whose second dose came at about 4 weeks and those whose second dose came at about 12 weeks were combined into one group, since spike-specific TCR depth and breadth did not differ between the two schedules. A total of around 240 trial participants underwent TCR sequencing, of whom around 200 received two doses of AZD1222 and around 25 received two doses of the MenACWY control vaccine. Trial participants were enrolled by age into 18-55, 56-69 and 70-plus year subgroups, with approximately 160, 26 and 62 TCR-sequenced participants respectively. Study-level results and caveats: The whole spike protein was spanned by vaccine-associated CD4 TCRs, and dominant responses were seen in regions 160-218 and 743-854. A significant rise in spike-specific TCR breadth and depth was observed after two AZD1222 doses relative to day 0 and relative to MenACWY recipients. In the small 56-69-year group, the increase in depth fell short of significance, most likely because of low power. Most participants were white British and females outnumbered males, and the authors suggested that clonal diversity may have been underestimated. Conclusions about previously exposed vaccinees are limited because only six or seven AZD1222 recipients were SARS-CoV-2 seropositive at baseline. Reportedly, close to half of the unique spike-specific TCRs recognized epitopes lying outside the regions that are mutated in the B.1.351 and B.1.1.7 variants. Because no day 14 peak-response samples were available, the repertoires could be characterized only after the peak T cell response.

The CDR3 regions of human TCRbeta chains were analyzed by immunosequencing. The study's processing was this. TCRs in the repertoires were compared against a reference library of SARS-CoV-2-specific TCRs that had been generated with the MIRA antigen-specificity platform. Breadth was defined as the fraction of unique TCRs that were SARS-CoV-2-associated, and depth was defined as the fraction of total T cells that were SARS-CoV-2-associated. Each spike-specific TCR was assigned to its reactive spike region and to a CD4 or CD8 class using the MIRA data. Log10-transformed breadth and depth values were compared by one-way ANOVA with Sidak's multiple comparisons tests. TCRdb took over this immuneACCESS table, retaining in-frame rearrangements with V and J assigned. Such tables are incomplete; in checked studies, under half of the missing clones stem from an unresolved V gene, and the remainder is unexplained. V and J calls and clone size are copied from that table; D and trimming were computed from the DNA. The sample table contains 65,000 to 85,000 clones; only one count was recorded for 70% to 90% of them. The ten largest clones add up to roughly 10% of the sample.

The sample's time point label, in plain terms: baseline before first vaccination. Vaccinee samples came from UK trials COV001 and COV002, including a single-blind randomized controlled phase 2/3 trial of AZD1222 (ChAdOx1 nCoV-19) in healthy adults. For TCRbeta chain sequencing, PBMC samples from trial participants were taken at day 0 and at day 28 after the second dose. About this clone: Which antigen it targets is not known. Base qualities were left out, and no much larger clone turns up one base away.

Cut back by 6 bases and 6 bases, the V and J ends lie 14 bases apart. There are 13 amino acids in the CDR3, from cysteine to phenylalanine inclusive. The kept DNA is CDR3 alone, 39 bases in frame from the first base. CDR1 ENHRY and CDR2 SYGVKD are derived from the germline V gene. Sequenced material: peripheral blood, taken on day 0 of AZD1222 vaccination. The sequence was obtained from an adult in good health. The chain uses TRBV10-3 and TRBJ1-2; the D gene is unclear. The DNA reads TGTGCCATCAGCCCCCAAAATCGGGATGGCTACACCTTC. Protein translation: CAISPQNRDGYTF.